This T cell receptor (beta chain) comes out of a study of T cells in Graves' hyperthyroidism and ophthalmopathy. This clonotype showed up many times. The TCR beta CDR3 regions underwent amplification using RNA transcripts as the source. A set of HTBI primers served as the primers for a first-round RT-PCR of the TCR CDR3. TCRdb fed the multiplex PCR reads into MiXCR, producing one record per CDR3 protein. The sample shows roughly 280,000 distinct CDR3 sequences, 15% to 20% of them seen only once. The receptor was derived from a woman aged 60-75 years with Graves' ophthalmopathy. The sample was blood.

DNA for the CDR3: TGCAGTGCTAGTGGAGTGGGGGCTGGGGCCAACGTCCTGACTTTC. Translation: CSASGVGAGANVLTF. The chain links TRBV20-1 to TRBJ2-6, with D perhaps TRBD1 or TRBD2 (5 bases each). CDR3 size: 15 residues. Germline CDR1 and CDR2: DFQATT and SNEGSKA (reference sequence). V was cut by 3 bases and J by 2 bases, with 11 bases left in between.